This entry describes one T cell receptor beta chain. Its antigen is unknown. Germline V gene lookup returns CDR1 LGHNA and CDR2 YSLEER. The CDR3 sequence is 15 residues long. The V segment lost 1 base and the J segment 4 bases; nucleotides outside the gene matches: 3. The sample is drawn from a study of CD4+ T cells in melanoma. Study-wide results and caveats: CD8+ T cell, macrophage and B cell function reportedly correlated with neoantigen-specific CD4+ T cells. Diverse differentiation states were reported for melanoma neoantigen-specific CD4+ T cells.

Data came from immunoSEQ multiplex PCR; TCRdb stores just in-frame clones and leaves some out. The sample contains approximately 6,900 clones, about 65% of which appear only once. This receptor was obtained from a human donor with melanoma. Material for sequencing was cells from a culture (not recorded whether cultured in vitro). This sequence joins TRBV4-3 and TRBJ2-7; 11 bases are a match to TRBD2. The CDR3 region has the DNA TGCGCCAGCAGCCAAGCAGGGACTAGCGGTTACGAGCAGTACTTC. Encoded protein: CASSQAGTSGYEQYF.